The 30 T cell receptor beta chains reported below all come from one sample, sequenced in a study of blood T cell repertoires in COVID-19 (dated by TCRdb to 2018 to 2020). Libraries were prepared through the immunoSEQ multiplex PCR assay. In TCRdb, the immuneACCESS table is reduced to in-frame sequences with V and J assigned. These tables do not hold every clone; where another copy was compared, an unresolved V gene accounts for under half, and the others remain unexplained. The sample table shows 150,000 to 200,000 clones, and around nine tenths are seen once. Of the sample, roughly 3.6% falls within the top ten clones. Sequencing was carried out using peripheral blood. These receptors were collected from a man in his late teens or twenties with active or convalescent COVID-19.

This chain joins TRBV27 and TRBJ1-6; D is undetermined. Germline V lookup: CDR1 MNHEY, CDR2 SMNVEV (reference sequence). The CDR3 covers 12 residues. V lost 3 bases, J lost 9 bases, and 6 bases lay in between. CDR3 DNA sequence: TGTGCCAGCAGTTTCATGTCTTCACCCCTCCACTTT. As protein: CASSFMSSPLHF.

The rearrangement uses TRBV7-2 and TRBJ1-2; D may be TRBD1 (5 bases). Deletions cut 5 bases from V and 8 bases from J, with 24 bases between. Germline V gives CDR1 SGHTA, CDR2 FQGNSA. This CDR3 spans 16 amino acids. CDR3 residues: CASSPPGRGTVGGYTF. CDR3 DNA sequence: TGTGCCAGCAGCCCCCCAGGGCGGGGGACGGTTGGAGGCTACACCTTC.

The CDR3 sequence: CAIRRLAGGQVDTQYF. Written as DNA, the CDR3 is TGTGCCATCAGGCGACTAGCGGGAGGACAGGTGGATACGCAGTATTTT. V is TRBV10-3 and J is TRBJ2-3; 13 bases agree with TRBD2. The CDR3 extends over 16 amino acids. V dropped 6 bases and J dropped 6; count of bases not matched to a gene: 9. CDR1 is ENHRY, CDR2 SYGVKD, per germline.

The chain carries TRBV7-2 and TRBJ1-4; no clear D gene. Deletions cut 3 bases from V and 7 bases from J, with 12 bases between. Germline V gene lookup returns CDR1 SGHTA and CDR2 FQGNSA. The CDR3 spans 14 residues. CDR3 nucleotide sequence: TGTGCCAGCAGCTTCCAGGTGGTGGGTGAAAAACTGTTTTTT. Encoded protein: CASSFQVVGEKLFF.

The chain combines TRBV28 with TRBJ1-5; D not certain. There are 14 residues in the CDR3. V was shortened by 6 bases and J by 4 bases, with 13 bases between the two germline ends. The germline V gene has CDR1 MDHEN and CDR2 SYDVKM. CDR3 in amino acids: CASSARTGNQPQHF. In DNA, the CDR3 is TGTGCCAGCAGCGCCAGGACGGGGAATCAGCCCCAGCATTTT. The variable domain in full, with the rest retrieved from reference TRBV28 and TRBJ1-5, is DVKVTQSSRYLVKRTGEKVFLECVQDMDHENMFWYRQDPGLGLRLIYFSYDVKMKEKGDIPEGYSVSREKKERFSLILESASTNQTSMYLCASSARTGNQPQHFGDGTRLSIL.

The chain carries TRBV5-1 and TRBJ1-5; D perhaps matches TRBD1 (6 bases). V dropped 3 bases and J dropped 5 bases, with 15 bases sitting between them. Germline CDR1 is SGHRS and CDR2 is YFSETQ. The CDR3 covers 15 residues. The CDR3 sequence is CASSWGRGNDQPQHF. The CDR3, as DNA: TGCGCCAGCAGCTGGGGGAGGGGGAATGATCAGCCCCAGCATTTT.

The chain is built from TRBV19 and TRBJ2-3; the D gene is possibly TRBD2 (6 bases). The V gene's germline CDR1 is LNHDA and CDR2 SQIVND (reference sequence). Deletions cut 3 bases from V and 4 bases from J, with 14 bases between. The CDR3 loop spans 15 amino acids. The CDR3 nucleotides read TGTGCCAGTAGTATTGGGACTCTAGACCCAGATACGCAGTATTTT. Translation: CASSIGTLDPDTQYF.

J is TRBJ1-2 and V is TRBV7-9, with TRBD1 matching 8 bases. V shed 6 bases, J shed 7 bases, and the junction held 10 bases outside the gene matches. The germline V gene encodes CDR1 SEHNR and CDR2 FQNEAQ (reference sequence). This CDR3 is built from 14 residues. CDR3 DNA: TGTGCCAGCAGAGATGGGCGGGACAGGAGTGGCTACACCTTC. Translation gives CASRDGRDRSGYTF.

The chain joins TRBV13 to TRBJ2-2, with 11 bases identical to TRBD1. This CDR3 region has 14 residues. Germline V gene data show CDR1 as PRHDT and CDR2 as FYEKMQ (reference sequence). The junction had 7 bases not matched to a gene; V was cut back by 6 bases and J by 10 bases. As DNA, the CDR3 is TGTGCCAGCAGTATTGGACAGGGGGCGTTGGAGCTGTTTTTT. This translates into CASSIGQGALELFF.

The chain recombines TRBV20-1 with TRBJ1-2; TRBD1 agrees at 12 bases. This CDR3 has 14 amino acids. J lost 3 bases, V lost 3 bases, and 2 bases had no gene match. The V gene's germline CDR1 is DFQATT and CDR2 SNEGSKA (reference sequence). CDR3 in amino acids: CSASGTGGDYGYTF. CDR3 DNA: TGCAGTGCTAGTGGGACAGGGGGCGACTATGGCTACACCTTC.

This rearrangement joins TRBV19 to TRBJ2-7; D possibly corresponds to TRBD1 (6 bases). V was cut by 5 bases and J by 2 bases, with 19 bases left in between. The length of the CDR3 is 16 residues. Germline lookup yields CDR1 LNHDA and CDR2 SQIVND (reference sequence). This CDR3 reads CASSSPPGRDTYEQYF. CDR3 DNA: TGTGCCAGTAGTTCACCCCCCGGCAGGGACACCTACGAGCAGTACTTC.

The chain joins TRBV19 to TRBJ1-2; D remains unclear. CDR1 and CDR2 (germline): LNHDA, SQIVND (reference sequence). The V and J ends lost 8 bases and 4 bases respectively, with 14 bases between them. The CDR3 has 13 residues. CDR3: CASHQDSIYGYTF. The CDR3 bases are TGTGCCAGTCACCAGGACTCAATCTATGGCTACACCTTC.

This clone was picked up a small number of times. The V and J genes are TRBV6-2 or TRBV6-3 and TRBJ1-3; tentative D call: TRBD1 (6 bases). Trimming removed 5 bases at V and 4 bases at J, with 24 bases between. This CDR3 contains 18 residues. In germline, CDR1 is MNHEY, CDR2 SVGEGT. CDR3 sequence reads: CASSTRITGRLQGNTIYF. In DNA, the CDR3 is TGTGCCAGCAGTACCCGGATTACAGGGCGCCTTCAAGGAAACACCATATATTTT.

V and J are TRBV6-1 and TRBJ2-7; 9 bases fit TRBD2. The V gene end was trimmed by 1 base and the J gene end by 0 bases; junction bases not matched to a gene: 1. Germline V gene sequence: CDR1 MNHNS, CDR2 SASEGT. This CDR3 contains 15 residues. CDR3 residues: CASSEEAGGSYEQYF. CDR3 sequence (DNA): TGTGCCAGCAGTGAAGAAGCGGGAGGCTCCTACGAGCAGTACTTC.

In DNA form, the CDR3 reads TGTGCCACCAAAAGGACAGGGGAGTCAGATACGCAGTATTTT. This gives the protein CATKRTGESDTQYF. The rearrangement links TRBV24-1 to TRBJ2-3, with 9 bases lining up with TRBD1. CDR3 length equals 14 residues. Trimming removed 8 bases from V and 4 bases from J; junction bases left unmatched: 6. The V gene's germline CDR1 is KGHDR and CDR2 SFDVKD.

The chain carries TRBV6-5 and TRBJ2-3, with D possibly being TRBD2 (7 bases). The CDR3 runs to 15 residues. The V and J ends lost 4 bases and 0 bases respectively, with 11 bases between them. Per germline, CDR1 MNHEY and CDR2 SVGAGI. The CDR3 nucleotides read TGTGCCAGCAGTTTCGGGGGGACAAGCACAGATACGCAGTATTTT. Protein: CASSFGGTSTDTQYF.

The chain employs TRBV25-1 and TRBJ1-2, with TRBD1 matching over 7 bases. This CDR3 region has 15 residues. V lost 2 bases, J lost 4 bases, and 7 bases stayed unmatched. Germline loops: CDR1 MGHDK, CDR2 SYGVNS. The CDR3 nucleotides read TGTGCCAGCAGTGAAGCCCAAGACAGGGTCTATGGCTACACCTTC. It encodes CASSEAQDRVYGYTF.

A single count supports this clone. V usage is TRBV6-1 and J usage is TRBJ1-5; possibly TRBD1 for D (5 bases). The CDR3 is 14 residues long. Between the trimmed V and J ends, which lost 1 base and 6 bases, there was a span of 10 bases. Germline V CDR1 and CDR2: MNHNS, SASEGT. The CDR3 bases are TGTGCCAGCAGTGAAGTGGGGGGGGTTCAGCCCCAGCATTTT. Its protein product is CASSEVGGVQPQHF.

V usage is TRBV5-1 and J usage is TRBJ1-2; weak D call: TRBD1 (6 bases). V gave up 0 bases and J gave up 8 bases, with 14 bases separating them. The germline CDR1 and CDR2 sequences are SGHRS and YFSETQ. This CDR3 comprises 14 residues. The DNA of the CDR3 is TGCGCCAGCAGCTTGGAACCGACAGGAACCGGCTACACCTTC. This translates into CASSLEPTGTGYTF.

The rearrangement joins TRBV24-1 to TRBJ2-1; 9 nucleotides agree with TRBD2. V shed 9 bases, J shed 4 bases, and the junction held 12 bases outside the gene matches. Germline CDR1 and CDR2: KGHDR and SFDVKD. The CDR3 spans 16 residues. CDR3 coding DNA: TGTGCCACCGCGGCACGAGCGGGAGGTGCGTACAATGAGCAGTTCTTC. Translating gives CATAARAGGAYNEQFF.

The chain is built from TRBV5-6 and TRBJ1-4; 7 bases match TRBD1. This CDR3 contains 15 residues. The J segment lost 4 bases and the V segment lost 4 bases, leaving 7 bases of the junction unmatched. Germline V gene sequence: CDR1 SGHDT, CDR2 YYEEEE. CDR3 sequence (DNA): TGTGCCAGCAGCACTTCGACAGGGATTAATGAAAAACTGTTTTTT. Amino acid sequence: CASSTSTGINEKLFF.

This rearrangement joins TRBV10-3 to TRBJ1-2; TRBD1 matches 7 bases. The ends lost 5 bases at V and 0 bases at J; junction bases unmatched: 6. The CDR3 loop spans 15 amino acids. The germline gives CDR1 ENHRY, CDR2 SYGVKD. This chain's CDR3 is CAISPGTETNYGYTF. Written as DNA, the CDR3 is TGTGCCATCAGTCCCGGGACAGAGACTAACTATGGCTACACCTTC.

CDR3 coding DNA: TGTGCCAGCAACCGCCCCGAGTTGAACTATGGCTACACCTTC. This sequence encodes CASNRPELNYGYTF. The J gene is TRBJ1-2, the V gene TRBV28; D remains ambiguous. V lost 7 bases and J 2 bases, leaving 14 bases between the germline ends. The CDR3 is 14 residues long. The germline V gene has CDR1 MDHEN and CDR2 SYDVKM.

This chain joins TRBV9 and TRBJ1-1, with unresolved D. The CDR3 totals 12 residues. The V end lost 2 bases, the J end lost 8 bases, and 10 bases lay between the germline ends. CDR1 SGDLS and CDR2 YYNGEE come from the germline V gene. In DNA, the CDR3 is TGTGCCAGCAGCGTTGGGCAGACGGAAGCTTTCTTT. This codes for CASSVGQTEAFF.

CDR3: CAISATGAEQYV. The CDR3 bases are TGTGCCATCAGTGCGACAGGTGCCGAGCAGTACGTC. The chain is built from TRBV10-3 and TRBJ2-7; D is perhaps TRBD1 (6 bases). The CDR3 consists of 12 residues. Germline V lookup: CDR1 ENHRY, CDR2 SYGVKD. The V end was cut by 4 bases, the J end by 6 bases, with 10 bases between.

The V gene is TRBV5-1, the J gene TRBJ2-3, with 13 positions matching TRBD2. Germline V lookup: CDR1 SGHRS, CDR2 YFSETQ. The CDR3 consists of 15 residues. V lost 7 bases, J lost 0 bases, and 2 bases stayed unmatched. CDR3 nucleotides: TGCGCCAGCGGGACTAGCGGGGTTAGCACAGATACGCAGTATTTT. This sequence encodes CASGTSGVSTDTQYF.

The chain uses TRBV10-1 and TRBJ1-2; D gene unclear. Germline values: CDR1 WNHNN, CDR2 SYGVQD (reference sequence). The CDR3 runs to 11 residues. V was clipped by 2 bases and J by 10 bases, with 8 bases between them. The CDR3 is CASSESGDYTF. The CDR3 DNA reads TGCGCCAGCAGTGAGAGCGGAGACTACACCTTC.

This clone was picked up a small number of times. The chain employs TRBV30 and TRBJ1-5, with TRBD1 identical over 9 bases. Looked up from germline, CDR1 is GTSNPN and CDR2 is SVGIG (reference sequence). Trimming took 0 bases from V and 4 from J; bases not matched to a gene: 1. This CDR3 region has 14 residues. This CDR3 reads CAWSVGTGNQPQHF. The CDR3 nucleotides read TGTGCCTGGAGTGTAGGGACAGGGAATCAGCCCCAGCATTTT.

The rearrangement uses TRBV24-1 and TRBJ2-2, with unresolved D. Germline lookup yields CDR1 KGHDR and CDR2 SFDVKD. The CDR3 covers 17 residues. V lost 5 bases and J lost 2, with 17 bases in between. CDR3 bases: TGTGCCACCAGTGTCCCGACCCCAGGCGTAAACACCGGGGAGCTGTTTTTT. Its translation: CATSVPTPGVNTGELFF.

The sample holds one count of this clone. This chain joins TRBV10-2 and TRBJ2-7; TRBD1 agrees at 7 bases. The CDR3 consists of 13 residues. Trimming removed 7 bases from V and 2 bases from J; junction bases left unmatched: 5. From germline, CDR1 is WSHSY and CDR2 SAAADI. CDR3 sequence reads: CASIPTGTYEQYV. CDR3 nucleotide sequence: TGCGCCAGCATTCCGACAGGGACCTACGAGCAGTACGTC.